This T cell receptor (beta chain) came from a study of response to subunit inactivated influenza vaccine. This clonotype appeared a few times. TCRdb reprocessed the RT-PCR reads via MiXCR and lists one record per CDR3 protein. The sample includes more than 550,000 distinct CDR3 sequences, around 10% of them seen just once. The CDR3 totals 15 residues. Trimming took 3 bases from V and 0 from J, leaving 12 bases between them. Germline CDR1 MNHEY, CDR2 SMNVEV (reference sequence). A further study also used this sample, focusing on T cells expressing NK-cell markers. From that paper: In generating TCR beta cDNA, 5'RACE template switching with UMIs was used. These clonotypes additionally ranked first within the CD3+CD56-NKG2C+ fraction of four donors.

The sample consisted of PBMCs from blood, taken on the day of vaccination. This chain joins TRBV27 and TRBJ2-7; a weak D match, TRBD2 (6 bases). The sequence was collected from a man between 45 and 60 years old who received an inactivated influenza vaccine. CDR3 amino acids: CASSLGSGSSYEQYF. CDR3 nucleotide sequence: TGTGCCAGCAGTTTGGGTAGCGGCAGCTCCTACGAGCAGTACTTC.